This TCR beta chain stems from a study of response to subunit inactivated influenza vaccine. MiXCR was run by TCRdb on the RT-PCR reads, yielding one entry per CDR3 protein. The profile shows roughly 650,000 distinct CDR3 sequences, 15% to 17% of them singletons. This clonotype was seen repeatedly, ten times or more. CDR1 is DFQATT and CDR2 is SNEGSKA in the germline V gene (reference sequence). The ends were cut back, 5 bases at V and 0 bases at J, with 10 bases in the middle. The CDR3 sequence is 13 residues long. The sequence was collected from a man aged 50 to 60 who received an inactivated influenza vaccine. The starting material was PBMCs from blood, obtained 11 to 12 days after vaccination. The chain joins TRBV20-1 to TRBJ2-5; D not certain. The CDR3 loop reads CSAALWHQETQYF. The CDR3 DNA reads TGCAGTGCTGCCCTCTGGCACCAAGAGACCCAGTACTTC.